This T cell receptor beta chain was found in a study of shared clonotypes between healthy human individuals (dated by TCRdb to 2020 to 2022). A note on the overall study: Three men and a couple of women, aged 18 to 49 years, made up the cohort. Leukapheresis yielded between about 0.94 and 8.9 billion PBMCs per donor. The study deeply sequenced blood TCR repertoires of five healthy adults to estimate repertoire size and the extent of clonotype sharing between individuals. Per donor, three plates each were used for CD4 naive and CD4 memory, two for CD8 naive, and one for CD8 memory. Different laboratories and diverse techniques were used to prepare libraries and sequence TCR repertoires, to increase sequencing depth and limit assay-specific biases.

The donors were healthy, HIV-negative adults who had no recently reported acute infections or vaccinations. Every donor was a Caucasian adult living in Nashville, Tennessee, USA. Magnetic negative selection was used to enrich CD4+ T cells, after which naive cells were positively selected on CD45RA and the negative fraction became the memory subset. Blood was collected by leukapheresis, and PBMCs were isolated by Ficoll-Histopaque density gradient centrifugation and then cryopreserved in liquid nitrogen vapor phase. Analytical flow cytometry was used to check the purity and quantity of every magnetically sorted T cell population. Genomic DNA was isolated from every sorted fraction and measured by UV absorbance on a Nanodrop 2000c. The CDR3 runs 14 amino acids, cysteine and phenylalanine included. Only the CDR3 portion is preserved as DNA: 42 bases, with reading frame beginning at the first base. Trimming removed 4 bases from V and 3 bases from J; the gene matches leave 4 bases unexplained. Reading the germline V gene gives CDR1 SGHRS and CDR2 YFSETQ.

With regard to this clone: The clone's antigen remains unknown. No base quality values were provided; no much bigger clone lies one nucleotide off.

Using the deep immunoSEQ assay, multiplex PCR amplified TCR CDR3 regions from genomic DNA. Extracted genomic DNA from each cell subset was spread evenly across all wells of several immunoSEQ 96-well plates, with each plate serving as a replicate. For sorted subsets, each replicate PCR was loaded with around 200 ng genomic DNA, equivalent to 25,000 to 35,000 T cell genomes. Purified libraries were quantified with a Qubit 3.0 fluorometer, sized on a Bioanalyzer 2100, and re-quantified with the KAPA Library Quantification kit. Every immunoSEQ 96-well plate was sequenced on a dedicated single-read 150-cycle Illumina NextSeq 550 flow cell. Concerning the study's data processing: Because the immunoSEQ output included only junctional sequences and no quality scores, the filtering could not be the same as the filtering used for full-length reads. Sequences were annotated with PyIR, a Python wrapper for IgBLAST v1.9, using IMGT germline references to assign V/J genes and CDR3. Reads were filtered out if the reads had weak V/J assignments (E-value above 1e-6), no CDR3, stop codons, out-of-frame junctions, or ambiguous translated residues. V3J clonotypes were defined as sequences sharing the same inferred V gene, J gene, and CDR3 amino acid sequence. Percentage overlap between repertoires was computed as shared unique clonotypes divided by the size of the smaller repertoire. Repertoire richness was assessed with RTK rarefaction, the Chao1 estimator, and Recon v2.1 estimates of unobserved clonotypes. Generation probabilities for all TCRbeta clonotypes obtained by the gDNA method from four donors were computed using OLGA. TCRdb re-hosts the immuneACCESS table, in-frame sequences only. Its copies lack some clones; in the studies checked, an unresolved V gene accounts for under half of them, and the cause for the rest is not known. V, J and clone size reflect that table, while D and trimming were determined from the DNA. Present in this sample are 1,500,000 or so clones, approximately 97% of which were seen just once. The ten largest clones take up 0.95% to 1.5% of the sample.

Study-level results and caveats: Sampling was restricted to blood, and TCR repertoires in tissues likely differ from the TCR repertoires found in blood. About 5% of naive CD4, 3.5% of naive CD8, about 2.5% of memory CD4, and 0.4% of memory CD8 clonotypes were shared across several donors. Larger estimated clonotype richness was generally found for naive subsets than for memory subsets. The genetic and exposure-history diversity represented was limited by the small number of donors. Pairwise subsampling indicated that sequencing depth was expected to affect the degree of clonotype sharing among donors. Compared with non-shared clonotypes, the clonotypes found in all four sorted-subset donors had higher generation probabilities. Rarefaction of sorted-subset datasets indicated incomplete sequencing despite the large sequencing depth.

Sequenced input: naive CD4+ T cells sorted from blood. The sample's cell subset or site, from its label and the paper: CD45RA+ positively selected. The sequence came from a man aged 25-45 years in good health. The sequence is built from TRBV5-1 and TRBJ2-5; TRBD1 matches 9 bases in the middle. The nucleotide sequence is given as TGCGCCAGCAGCCGAGGGGACAGGGAAGAGACCCAGTACTTC. Its protein is CASSRGDREETQYF.